This TCR beta chain originates from a study of blood T cell repertoires in COVID-19. On the study more broadly: Specimens from acute and convalescent COVID-19 originated in the United States, Italy and Spain. The cDNA or gDNA used as material had been derived from T cells, B-cell-depleted T cells, or PBMCs.

As handled by the study authors: Quantification of nucleated cells was approximated via reference gene primer amplification. Generated by immunoSEQ multiplex PCR, the TCRdb table keeps only in-frame clones and is missing some. Clone size and V and J calls were adopted from that table, with D and trimming inferred from the DNA. Counted here are some 69,000 clones, 70% to 85% occurring once; the ten biggest clones make up less than 2%. With V trimmed by 1 base and J by 7 bases, 8 bases remained unmatched. This CDR3 is built from 15 residues. Germline V CDR1 and CDR2: SGHNT, YYREEE (reference sequence).

This clonotype was obtained from a woman in her sixties or seventies with acute or convalescent COVID-19. The chain uses TRBV5-4 and TRBJ2-7, with 10 nucleotides matching TRBD1. The sample was peripheral blood. The CDR3 region is CASSLKGQGRREQYF. The DNA for the CDR3 is TGTGCCAGCAGCTTGAAGGGACAGGGGAGGAGAGAGCAGTACTTC.